This T cell receptor (beta chain) was captured in a study of blood T cell repertoires in COVID-19. V dropped 0 bases and J dropped 5; count of bases not matched to a gene: 4. CDR3 length: 15 amino acids. Per germline, CDR1 MNHEY and CDR2 SVGAGI. The method was immunoSEQ multiplex PCR; TCRdb's version includes in-frame clones alone and lacks a portion of them. The sample lists about 140,000 clones; 84% were seen once. This sequence originates from a human donor in a cohort sampled during active COVID-19. The specimen was peripheral blood. The genes are TRBV6-5 and TRBJ2-5; 9 nucleotides agree with TRBD2. As DNA, the CDR3 is TGTGCCAGCAGTTACTCGGCGGGGGGGCGGGAGACCCAGTACTTC. Its translation is CASSYSAGGRETQYF.